One sample yielded the 3 T cell receptor beta chains listed below, sequenced in a study of blood T cell repertoires in COVID-19. Assay used: immunoSEQ multiplex PCR; TCRdb lists only in-frame clones, some missing. Altogether 140,000 or so clones are present, about three quarters being singletons, with the ten largest covering approximately 2%. Source material: peripheral blood. All receptors derive from a woman aged 55-70 years with acute or convalescent COVID-19.

V usage is TRBV12-3 or TRBV12-4 and J usage is TRBJ1-2, with 8 bases fitting TRBD1. This CDR3 is built from 13 residues. V was clipped by 7 bases and J by 8 bases; unmatched bases: 9. The chain's CDR3 is CASKDRERHGYTF. The CDR3 nucleotides are TGTGCCAGCAAGGACAGGGAGAGACACGGCTACACCTTC.

This sequence joins TRBV18 and TRBJ2-1; 7 positions agree with TRBD1. The germline gives CDR1 KGHSH, CDR2 LQKENI. This CDR3 contains 16 residues. Trimming cost V 4 bases and J 0 bases; bases outside gene matches: 6. The CDR3 region has the DNA TGTGCCAGCTCACGTAGGGGACAGAGCTCCTACAATGAGCAGTTCTTC. Its protein product is CASSRRGQSSYNEQFF.

V and J are TRBV3-1 (or the pseudogene TRBV3-2) and TRBJ2-7, with 7 nucleotides matching TRBD2. The CDR3 is 14 amino acids. Per germline, CDR1 LGHDT and CDR2 YNNKEL (reference sequence). Trimming cost V 3 bases and J 0 bases; bases outside gene matches: 2. The CDR3 nucleotides are TGTGCCAGCAGCCAGGCGGGAGCCTCCTACGAGCAGTACTTC. It encodes CASSQAGASYEQYF.